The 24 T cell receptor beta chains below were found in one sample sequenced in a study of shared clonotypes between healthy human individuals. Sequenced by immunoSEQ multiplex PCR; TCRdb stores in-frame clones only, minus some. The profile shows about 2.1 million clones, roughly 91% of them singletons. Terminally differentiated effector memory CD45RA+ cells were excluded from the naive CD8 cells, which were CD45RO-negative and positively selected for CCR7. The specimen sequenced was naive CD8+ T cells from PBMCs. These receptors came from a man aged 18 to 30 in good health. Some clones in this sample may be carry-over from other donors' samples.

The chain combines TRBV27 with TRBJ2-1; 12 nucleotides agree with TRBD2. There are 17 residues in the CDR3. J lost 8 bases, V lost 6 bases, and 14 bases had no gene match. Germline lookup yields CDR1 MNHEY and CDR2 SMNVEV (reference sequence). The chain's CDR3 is CASRWGLAGGPGDEQFF. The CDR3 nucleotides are TGTGCCAGCAGGTGGGGGCTAGCGGGAGGGCCTGGGGATGAGCAGTTCTTC.

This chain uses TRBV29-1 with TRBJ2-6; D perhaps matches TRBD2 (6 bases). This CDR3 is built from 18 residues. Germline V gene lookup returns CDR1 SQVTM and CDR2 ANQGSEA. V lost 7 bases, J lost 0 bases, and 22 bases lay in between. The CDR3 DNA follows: TGCAGCGCCCCATCGTCGGCTAGCGCCGCCTCTGGGGCCAACGTCCTGACTTTC. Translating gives CSAPSSASAASGANVLTF.

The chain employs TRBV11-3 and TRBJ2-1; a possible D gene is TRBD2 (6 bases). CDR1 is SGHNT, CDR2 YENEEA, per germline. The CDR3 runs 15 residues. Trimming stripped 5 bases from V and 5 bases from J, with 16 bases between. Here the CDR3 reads CASSGRGEGDNEQFF. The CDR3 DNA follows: TGTGCCAGCAGCGGCCGCGGGGAAGGGGACAATGAGCAGTTCTTC.

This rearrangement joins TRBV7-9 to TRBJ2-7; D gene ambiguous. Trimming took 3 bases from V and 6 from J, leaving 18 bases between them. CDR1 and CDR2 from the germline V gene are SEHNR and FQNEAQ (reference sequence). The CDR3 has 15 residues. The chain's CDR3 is CASSFGDGWTVEQYF. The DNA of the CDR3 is TGTGCCAGCAGCTTTGGTGACGGGTGGACGGTCGAGCAGTACTTC. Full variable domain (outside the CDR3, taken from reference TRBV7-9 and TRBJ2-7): DTGVSQNPRHKITKRGQNVTFRCDPISEHNRLYWYRQTLGQGPEFLTYFQNEAQLEKSRLLSDRFSAERPKGSFSTLEIQRTEQGDSAMYLCASSFGDGWTVEQYFGPGTRLTVT.

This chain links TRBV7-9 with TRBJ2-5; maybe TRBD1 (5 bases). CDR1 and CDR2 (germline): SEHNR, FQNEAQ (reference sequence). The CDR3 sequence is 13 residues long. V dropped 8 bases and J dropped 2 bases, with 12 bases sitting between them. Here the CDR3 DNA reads TGTGCCAGCCATTCTAGGGGACAAGAGACCCAGTACTTC. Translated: CASHSRGQETQYF.

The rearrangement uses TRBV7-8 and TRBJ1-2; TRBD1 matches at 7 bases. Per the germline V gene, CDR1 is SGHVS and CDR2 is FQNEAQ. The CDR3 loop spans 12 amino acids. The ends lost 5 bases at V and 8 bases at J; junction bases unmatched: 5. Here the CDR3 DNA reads TGTGCCAGCAGCCCCCCCAGGGGGGGCTACACCTTC. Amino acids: CASSPPRGGYTF.

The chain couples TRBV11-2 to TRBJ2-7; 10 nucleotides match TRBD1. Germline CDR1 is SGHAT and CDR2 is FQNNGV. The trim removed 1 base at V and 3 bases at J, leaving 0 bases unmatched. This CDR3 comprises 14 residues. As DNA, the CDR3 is TGTGCCAGCAGCTTAGGGGACAGGGGCTACGAGCAGTACTTC. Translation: CASSLGDRGYEQYF.

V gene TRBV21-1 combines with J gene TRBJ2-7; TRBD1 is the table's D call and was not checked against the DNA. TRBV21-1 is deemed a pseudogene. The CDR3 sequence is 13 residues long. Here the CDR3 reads CASRGDRPYEQYF. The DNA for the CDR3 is TGTGCCAGCAGGGGGGACAGGCCCTACGAGCAGTACTTC.

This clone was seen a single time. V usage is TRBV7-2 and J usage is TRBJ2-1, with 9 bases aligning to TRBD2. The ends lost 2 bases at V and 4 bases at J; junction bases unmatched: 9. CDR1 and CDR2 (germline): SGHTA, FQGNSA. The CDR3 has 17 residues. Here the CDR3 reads CASSLPREGGGYNEQFF. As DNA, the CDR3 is TGTGCCAGCAGCTTACCGCGGGAGGGCGGGGGATACAATGAGCAGTTCTTC.

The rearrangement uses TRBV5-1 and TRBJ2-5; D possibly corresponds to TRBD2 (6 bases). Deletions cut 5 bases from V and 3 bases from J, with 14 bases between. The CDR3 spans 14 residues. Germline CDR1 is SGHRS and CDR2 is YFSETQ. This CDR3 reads CASRGDWGEETQYF. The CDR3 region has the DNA TGCGCCAGCAGGGGGGACTGGGGCGAAGAGACCCAGTACTTC.

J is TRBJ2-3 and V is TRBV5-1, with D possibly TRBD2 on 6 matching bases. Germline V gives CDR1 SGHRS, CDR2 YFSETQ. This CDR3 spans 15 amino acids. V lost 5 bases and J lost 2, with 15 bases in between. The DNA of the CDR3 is TGCGCCAGCAGGGAGAAGCGGGTTTACACAGATACGCAGTATTTT. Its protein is CASREKRVYTDTQYF.

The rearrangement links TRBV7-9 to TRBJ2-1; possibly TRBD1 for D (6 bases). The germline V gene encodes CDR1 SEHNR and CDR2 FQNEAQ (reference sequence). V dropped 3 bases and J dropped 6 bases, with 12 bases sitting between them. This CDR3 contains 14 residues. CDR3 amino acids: CASSLGASGNEQFF. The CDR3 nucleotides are TGTGCCAGCAGCTTGGGGGCCAGCGGCAATGAGCAGTTCTTC.

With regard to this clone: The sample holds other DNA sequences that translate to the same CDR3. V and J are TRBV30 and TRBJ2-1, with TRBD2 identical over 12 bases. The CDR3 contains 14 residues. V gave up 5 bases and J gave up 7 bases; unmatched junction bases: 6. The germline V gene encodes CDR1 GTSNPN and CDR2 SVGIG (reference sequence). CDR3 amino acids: CAWDLAGGGNEQFF. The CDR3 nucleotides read TGTGCCTGGGATCTAGCGGGAGGGGGTAATGAGCAGTTCTTC.

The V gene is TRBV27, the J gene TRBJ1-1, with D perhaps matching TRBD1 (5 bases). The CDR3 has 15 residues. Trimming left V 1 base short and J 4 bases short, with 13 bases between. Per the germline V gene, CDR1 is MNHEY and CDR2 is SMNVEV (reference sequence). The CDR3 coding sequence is TGTGCCAGCAGTTTATTTTTCGGGGCCCTCACTGAAGCTTTCTTT. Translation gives CASSLFFGALTEAFF.

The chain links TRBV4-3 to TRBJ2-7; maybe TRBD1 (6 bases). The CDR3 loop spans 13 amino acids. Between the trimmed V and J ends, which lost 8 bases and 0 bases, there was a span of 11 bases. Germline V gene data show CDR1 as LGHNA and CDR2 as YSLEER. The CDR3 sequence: CASGGTNSYEQYF. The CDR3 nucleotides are TGCGCCAGCGGGGGCACCAACTCCTACGAGCAGTACTTC.

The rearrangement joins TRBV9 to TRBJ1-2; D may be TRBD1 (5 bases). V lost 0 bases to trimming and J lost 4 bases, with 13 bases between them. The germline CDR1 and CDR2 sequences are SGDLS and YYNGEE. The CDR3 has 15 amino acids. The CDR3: CASSVGQGGTYGYTF. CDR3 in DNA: TGTGCCAGCAGCGTAGGGCAGGGTGGGACCTATGGCTACACCTTC.

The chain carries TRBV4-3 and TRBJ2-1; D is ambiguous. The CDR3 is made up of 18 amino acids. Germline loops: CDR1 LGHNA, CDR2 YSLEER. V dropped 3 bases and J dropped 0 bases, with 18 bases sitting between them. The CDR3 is CASSQPVGNPSSYNEQFF. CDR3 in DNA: TGCGCCAGCAGCCAGCCCGTAGGAAACCCGTCCTCCTACAATGAGCAGTTCTTC.

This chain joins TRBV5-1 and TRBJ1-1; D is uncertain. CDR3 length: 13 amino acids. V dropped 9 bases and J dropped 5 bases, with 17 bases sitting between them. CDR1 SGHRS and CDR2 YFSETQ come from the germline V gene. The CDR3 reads CATTPSIGTEAFF. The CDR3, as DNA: TGCGCCACCACGCCGAGTATCGGGACTGAAGCTTTCTTT.

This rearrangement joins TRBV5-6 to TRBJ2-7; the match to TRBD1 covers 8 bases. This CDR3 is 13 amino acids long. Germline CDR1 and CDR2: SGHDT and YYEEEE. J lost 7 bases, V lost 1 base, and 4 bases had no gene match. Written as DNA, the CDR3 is TGTGCCAGCAGCTTGCAGGGGGCGAGGGAGCAGTACTTC. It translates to CASSLQGAREQYF.

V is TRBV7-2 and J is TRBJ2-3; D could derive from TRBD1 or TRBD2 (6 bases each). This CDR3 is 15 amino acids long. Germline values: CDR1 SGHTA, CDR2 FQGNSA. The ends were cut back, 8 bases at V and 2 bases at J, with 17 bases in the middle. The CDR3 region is CASRLSGADTDTQYF. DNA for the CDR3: TGTGCCAGCCGATTGTCGGGGGCAGACACAGATACGCAGTATTTT.

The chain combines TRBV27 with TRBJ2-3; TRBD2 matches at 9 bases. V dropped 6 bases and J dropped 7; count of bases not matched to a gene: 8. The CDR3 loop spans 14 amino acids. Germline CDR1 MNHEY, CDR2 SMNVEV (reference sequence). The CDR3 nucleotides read TGTGCCAGCAGCGTGGGACTAGCTTCGTATACGCAGTATTTT. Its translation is CASSVGLASYTQYF.

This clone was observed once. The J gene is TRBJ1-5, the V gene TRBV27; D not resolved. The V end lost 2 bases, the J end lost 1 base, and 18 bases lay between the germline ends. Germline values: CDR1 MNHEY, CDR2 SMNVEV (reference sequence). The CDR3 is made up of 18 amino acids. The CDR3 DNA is TGTGCCAGCAGTTTAGTCGGAATTGGGGTATCGAGCAATCAGCCCCAGCATTTT. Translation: CASSLVGIGVSSNQPQHF.

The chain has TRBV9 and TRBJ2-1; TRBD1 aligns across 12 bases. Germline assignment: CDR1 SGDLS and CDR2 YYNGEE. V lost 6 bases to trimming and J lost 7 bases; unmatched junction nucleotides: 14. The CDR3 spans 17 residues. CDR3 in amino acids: CASTLGPGTGGWNEQFF. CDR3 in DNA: TGTGCCAGCACCCTCGGTCCCGGGACAGGGGGCTGGAATGAGCAGTTCTTC.

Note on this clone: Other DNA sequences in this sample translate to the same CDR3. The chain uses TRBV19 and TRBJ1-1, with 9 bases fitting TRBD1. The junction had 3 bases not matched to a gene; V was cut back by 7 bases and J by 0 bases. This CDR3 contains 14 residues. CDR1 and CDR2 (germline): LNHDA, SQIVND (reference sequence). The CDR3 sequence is CASIDRGMNTEAFF. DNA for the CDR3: TGTGCCAGTATCGACAGGGGGATGAACACTGAAGCTTTCTTT.